Presented here are 2 T cell receptor beta chains from one specimen sequenced in a study of persistence of HIV-infected CD4 T cells. Antigen specificity for these receptors is unknown. Anti-CD3/anti-CD28 beads served as a nonspecific positive control stimulus. Sorting selected CD4+ T cells upregulating both CD40 ligand and CD69. Sequencing used immunoSEQ version 4 in survey mode. Profiling relied on immunoSEQ multiplex PCR, and the TCRdb table lists in-frame clones only, not all of them. Among approximately 45,000 clones, about 87% were seen once, and the ten largest hold roughly 0.45%. Sample: CD4+ T cells sorted from PBMCs after approximately 19-hour stimulation, taken from a patient who received antiretroviral therapy. The receptors here all came from an adult woman with HIV who was CMV-seropositive.

A single count supports this clone. The chain uses TRBV5-6 and TRBJ2-2, with TRBD1 identical over 9 bases. The CDR3 loop spans 15 amino acids. The J segment lost 3 bases and the V segment lost 1 base, leaving 1 base of the junction unmatched. Germline V lookup: CDR1 SGHDT, CDR2 YYEEEE. CDR3 DNA: TGTGCCAGCAGCTTGTGGGACAGGGACACCGGGGAGCTGTTTTTT. Protein product: CASSLWDRDTGELFF.

The chain has TRBV7-2 and TRBJ2-7; D is uncertain. Germline V lookup: CDR1 SGHTA, CDR2 FQGNSA. Trimming stripped 1 base from V and 4 bases from J, with 11 bases between. CDR3 length equals 14 residues. This CDR3 reads CASSLEFPPYEQYF. In nucleotides, the CDR3 is TGTGCCAGCAGCTTAGAATTTCCGCCGTACGAGCAGTACTTC.